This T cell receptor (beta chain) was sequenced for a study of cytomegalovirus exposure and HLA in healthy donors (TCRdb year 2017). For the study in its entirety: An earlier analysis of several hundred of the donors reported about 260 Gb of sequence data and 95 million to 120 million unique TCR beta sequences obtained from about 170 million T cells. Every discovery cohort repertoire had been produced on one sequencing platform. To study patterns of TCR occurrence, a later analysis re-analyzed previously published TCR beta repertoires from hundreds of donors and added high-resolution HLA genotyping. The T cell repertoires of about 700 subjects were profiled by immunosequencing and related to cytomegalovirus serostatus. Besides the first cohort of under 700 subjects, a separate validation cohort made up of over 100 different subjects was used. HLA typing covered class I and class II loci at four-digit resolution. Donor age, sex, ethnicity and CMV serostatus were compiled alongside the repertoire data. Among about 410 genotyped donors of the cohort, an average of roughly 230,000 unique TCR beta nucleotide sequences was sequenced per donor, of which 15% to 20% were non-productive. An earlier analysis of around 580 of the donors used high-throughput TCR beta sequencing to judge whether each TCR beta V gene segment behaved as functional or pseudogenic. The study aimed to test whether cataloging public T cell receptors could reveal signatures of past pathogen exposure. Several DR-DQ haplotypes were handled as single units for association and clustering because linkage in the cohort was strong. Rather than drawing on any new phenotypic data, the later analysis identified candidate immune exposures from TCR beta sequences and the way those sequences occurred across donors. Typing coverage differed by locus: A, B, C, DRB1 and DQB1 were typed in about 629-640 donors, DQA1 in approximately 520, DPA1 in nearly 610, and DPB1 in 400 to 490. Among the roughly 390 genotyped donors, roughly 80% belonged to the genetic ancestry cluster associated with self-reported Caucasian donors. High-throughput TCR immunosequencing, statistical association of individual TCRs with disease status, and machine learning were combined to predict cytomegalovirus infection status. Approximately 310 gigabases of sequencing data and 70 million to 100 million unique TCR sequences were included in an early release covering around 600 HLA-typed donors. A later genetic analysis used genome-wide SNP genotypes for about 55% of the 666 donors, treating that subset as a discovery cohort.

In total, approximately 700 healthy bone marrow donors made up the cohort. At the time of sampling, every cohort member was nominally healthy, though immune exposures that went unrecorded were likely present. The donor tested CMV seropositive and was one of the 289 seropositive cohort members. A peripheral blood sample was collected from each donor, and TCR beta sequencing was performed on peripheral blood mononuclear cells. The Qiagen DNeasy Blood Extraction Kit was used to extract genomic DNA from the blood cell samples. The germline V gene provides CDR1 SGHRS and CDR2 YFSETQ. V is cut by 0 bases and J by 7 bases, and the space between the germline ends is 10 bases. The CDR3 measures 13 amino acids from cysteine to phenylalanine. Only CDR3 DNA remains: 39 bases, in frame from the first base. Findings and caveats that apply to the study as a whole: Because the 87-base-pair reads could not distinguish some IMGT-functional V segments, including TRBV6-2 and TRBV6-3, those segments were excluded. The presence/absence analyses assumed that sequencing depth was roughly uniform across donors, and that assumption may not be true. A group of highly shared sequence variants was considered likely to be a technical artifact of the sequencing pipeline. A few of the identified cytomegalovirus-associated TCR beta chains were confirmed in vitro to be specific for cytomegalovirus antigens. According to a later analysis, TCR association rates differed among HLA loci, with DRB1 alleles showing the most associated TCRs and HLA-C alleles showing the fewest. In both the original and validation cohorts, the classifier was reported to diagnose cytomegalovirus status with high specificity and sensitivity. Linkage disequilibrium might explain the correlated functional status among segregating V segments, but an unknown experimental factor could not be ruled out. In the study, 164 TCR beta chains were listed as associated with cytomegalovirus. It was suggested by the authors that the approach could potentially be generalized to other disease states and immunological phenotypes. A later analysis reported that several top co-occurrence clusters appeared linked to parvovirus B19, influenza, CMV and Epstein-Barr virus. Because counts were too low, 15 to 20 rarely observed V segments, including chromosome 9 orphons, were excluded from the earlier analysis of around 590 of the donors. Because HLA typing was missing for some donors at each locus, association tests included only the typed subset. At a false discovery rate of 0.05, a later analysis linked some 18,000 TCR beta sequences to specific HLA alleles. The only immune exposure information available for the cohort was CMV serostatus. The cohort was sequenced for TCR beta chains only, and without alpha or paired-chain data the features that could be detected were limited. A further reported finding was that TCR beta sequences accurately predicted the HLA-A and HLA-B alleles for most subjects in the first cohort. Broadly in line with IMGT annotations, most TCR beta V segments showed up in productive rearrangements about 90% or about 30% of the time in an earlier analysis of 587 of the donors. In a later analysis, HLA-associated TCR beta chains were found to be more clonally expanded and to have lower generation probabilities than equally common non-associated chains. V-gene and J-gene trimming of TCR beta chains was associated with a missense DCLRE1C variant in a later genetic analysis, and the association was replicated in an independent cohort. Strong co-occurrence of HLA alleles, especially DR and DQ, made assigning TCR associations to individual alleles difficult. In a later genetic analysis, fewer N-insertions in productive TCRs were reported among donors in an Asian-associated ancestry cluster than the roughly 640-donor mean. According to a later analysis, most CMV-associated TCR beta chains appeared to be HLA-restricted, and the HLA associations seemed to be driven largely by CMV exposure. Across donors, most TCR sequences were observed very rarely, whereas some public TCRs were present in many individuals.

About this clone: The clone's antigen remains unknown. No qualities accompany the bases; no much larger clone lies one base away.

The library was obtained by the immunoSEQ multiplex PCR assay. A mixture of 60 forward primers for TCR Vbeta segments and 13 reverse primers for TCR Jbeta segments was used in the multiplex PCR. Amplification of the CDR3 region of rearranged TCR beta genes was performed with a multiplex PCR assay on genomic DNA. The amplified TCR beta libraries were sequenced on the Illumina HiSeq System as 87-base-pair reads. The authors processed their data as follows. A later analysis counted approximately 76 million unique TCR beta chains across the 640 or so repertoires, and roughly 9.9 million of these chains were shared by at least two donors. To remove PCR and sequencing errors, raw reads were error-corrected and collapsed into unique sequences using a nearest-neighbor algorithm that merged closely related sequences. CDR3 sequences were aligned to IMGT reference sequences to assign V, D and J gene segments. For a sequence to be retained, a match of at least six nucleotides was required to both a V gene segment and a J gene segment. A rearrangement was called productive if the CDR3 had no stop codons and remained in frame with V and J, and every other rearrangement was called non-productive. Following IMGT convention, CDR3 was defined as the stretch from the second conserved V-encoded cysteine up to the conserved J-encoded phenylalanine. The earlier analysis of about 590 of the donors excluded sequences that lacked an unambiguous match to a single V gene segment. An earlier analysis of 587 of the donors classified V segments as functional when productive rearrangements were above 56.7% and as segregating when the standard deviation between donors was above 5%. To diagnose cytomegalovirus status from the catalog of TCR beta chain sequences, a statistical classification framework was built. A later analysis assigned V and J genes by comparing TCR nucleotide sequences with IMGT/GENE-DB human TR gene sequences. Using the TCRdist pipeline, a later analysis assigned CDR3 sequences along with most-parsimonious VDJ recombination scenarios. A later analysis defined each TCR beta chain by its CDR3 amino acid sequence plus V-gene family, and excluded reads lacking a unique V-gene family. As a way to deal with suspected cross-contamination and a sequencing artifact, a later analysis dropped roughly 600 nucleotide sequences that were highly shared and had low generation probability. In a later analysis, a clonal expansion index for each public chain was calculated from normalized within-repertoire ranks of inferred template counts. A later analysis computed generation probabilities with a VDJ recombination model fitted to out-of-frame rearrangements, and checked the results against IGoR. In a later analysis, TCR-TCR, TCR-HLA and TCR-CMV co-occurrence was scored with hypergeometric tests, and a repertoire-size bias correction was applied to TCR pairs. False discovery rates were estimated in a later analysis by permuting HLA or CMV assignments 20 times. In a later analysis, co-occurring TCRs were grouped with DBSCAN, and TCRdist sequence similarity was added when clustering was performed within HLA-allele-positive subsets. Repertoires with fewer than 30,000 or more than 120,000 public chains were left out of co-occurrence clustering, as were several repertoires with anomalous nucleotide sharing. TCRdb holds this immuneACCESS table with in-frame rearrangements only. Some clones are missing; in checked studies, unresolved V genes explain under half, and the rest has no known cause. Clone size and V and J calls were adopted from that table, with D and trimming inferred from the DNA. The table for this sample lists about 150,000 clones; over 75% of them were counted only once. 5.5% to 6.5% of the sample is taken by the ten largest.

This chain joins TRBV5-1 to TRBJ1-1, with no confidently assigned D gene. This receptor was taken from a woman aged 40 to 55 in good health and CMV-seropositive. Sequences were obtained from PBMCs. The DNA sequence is TGCGCCAGCAGCTTGGATGCGGCTGGTGAAGCTTTCTTT. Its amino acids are CASSLDAAGEAFF.